Following are 24 T cell receptor beta chains from one sample sequenced in a study of T cell clonality in common variable immunodeficiency. Whole-study findings and limits: Reportedly, TCR beta sequences from common variable immunodeficiency showed fewer deletions and N-nucleotide insertions.

Their antigens are not known. Sequencing was performed with immunoSEQ multiplex PCR; in TCRdb, only in-frame clones are kept and a portion is missing. This repertoire holds tens of thousands of clones, and none appear only once. Sequenced: peripheral blood mononuclear cells. The receptors originated from a human donor with common variable immunodeficiency.

This clone was seen a handful of times. Read sequence stops 3 residues before the CDR3 end, and the germline J gene provides the missing end. The chain links TRBV6-2 or TRBV6-3 to TRBJ2-7; 11 positions match TRBD2. The CDR3 length is 15 residues. Trimming cost V 6 bases and J 4 bases; bases outside gene matches: 8. Per the germline V gene, CDR1 is MNHEY and CDR2 is SVGEGT. Incomplete CDR3 DNA: TGTGCCAGCAGCTCCACTAGCGGGAGATCTTACGAG. Its protein product is CASSSTSGRSYE. The full CDR3 is CASSSTSGRSYEQYF.

This clone was detected ten times or more. The sequence runs out 3 residues before the end of the CDR3; the remainder is reconstructed from the germline J gene. The chain recombines TRBV19 with TRBJ2-7; D remains unclear. The CDR3 contains 15 residues. Per the germline V gene, CDR1 is LNHDA and CDR2 is SQIVND (reference sequence). With 0 bases removed from V and 6 bases from J, the gap between germline ends came to 15 bases. The part of the CDR3 DNA that was read is TGTGCCAGTAGTATAGATGGCAGGTTGGTCGGCGAG. Protein sequence: CASSIDGRLVGE. The CDR3 as a whole reads CASSIDGRLVGEQYF.

By sample fraction, this clone is medium-sized. The read ends 3 residues shy of where the CDR3 ends; the end is completed using the germline J gene. The V call is TRBV4-1, the J call TRBJ2-7, with D possibly being TRBD2 (6 bases). This CDR3 has 15 residues. Germline CDR1 MGHRA, CDR2 YSYEKL. The V and J ends lost 3 bases and 4 bases respectively, with 16 bases between them. The sequenced CDR3 bases are TGCGCCAGCAGCCAGAACTCGGGACTGGGATACGAG. This translates into CASSQNSGLGYE. The entire CDR3 protein reads CASSQNSGLGYEQYF.

There are a few counts of this clone. Read data end 3 residues before the CDR3 end; the end is taken from the germline J gene. V and J are TRBV19 and TRBJ2-5; TRBD1 is a possible D gene (5 bases). V dropped 4 bases and J dropped 1 base, with 10 bases sitting between them. This CDR3 is built from 14 residues. The germline CDR1 and CDR2 sequences are LNHDA and SQIVND (reference sequence). The DNA read from the CDR3 is TGTGCCAGTAGTACCCCAGGGTCCCAAGAGACC. It yields the protein CASSTPGSQET. The entire CDR3 protein reads CASSTPGSQETQYF.

This clone has a count of ten or more. The read gets to within 3 residues of the CDR3 end, and the germline J gene fills in the rest. J is TRBJ2-7 and V is TRBV19, with 8 bases matching TRBD1. Germline assignment: CDR1 LNHDA and CDR2 SQIVND (reference sequence). With 8 bases clipped from V and 3 bases from J, the junction kept 6 bases outside the gene matches. The CDR3 covers 13 residues. Partial CDR3 DNA: TGTGCCAGTGGAAGACAGGGGAACTACGAG. As protein: CASGRQGNYE. From start to end, the CDR3 is CASGRQGNYEQYF. The full variable domain, rest sourced from reference TRBV19 and TRBJ2-7, is DGGITQSPKYLFRKEGQNVTLSCEQNLNHDAMYWYRQDPGQGLRLIYYSQIVNDFQKGDIAEGYSVSREKKESFPLTVTSAQKNPTAFYLCASGRQGNYEQYFGPGTRLTVT.

This clone occurred many times. With the read ending 3 residues before the CDR3 end, the germline J gene is used to fill in that end. The rearrangement joins TRBV5-1 to TRBJ2-2; D possibly corresponds to TRBD2 (6 bases). The germline V gene encodes CDR1 SGHRS and CDR2 YFSETQ. CDR3 length: 16 residues. Trimming removed 3 bases from V and 2 bases from J, with 14 bases in between. CDR3 in amino acids: CASSSFGGLNTGELFF. CDR3 DNA (partial): TGCGCCAGCAGCTCCTTCGGGGGTCTCAACACCGGGGAG.

Many counts were recorded for this clone. From the germline J gene comes the end of the CDR3, since the read stops 3 residues before it. The J gene is TRBJ2-1, the V gene TRBV7-6; 9 nucleotides agree with TRBD2. The ends lost 4 bases at V and 6 bases at J; junction bases unmatched: 7. The CDR3 consists of 15 residues. Germline V CDR1 and CDR2: SGHVS, FNYEAQ. The CDR3 is CASSSGLARGNEQFF. The sequenced CDR3 bases are TGTGCCAGCAGCTCTGGACTAGCGCGGGGCAATGAG.

About this clone itself: The sequenced fragment ends 3 residues before the CDR3 boundary, so the rest is inferred from the germline J gene. The chain links TRBV2 to TRBJ2-1, with 12 bases aligning to TRBD1. Germline V gene sequence: CDR1 SNHLY, CDR2 FYNNEI. J was trimmed by 9 bases and V by 5 bases; bases with no gene match: 5. This CDR3 is built from 14 residues. The CDR3 loop reads CASSPGTGGSEQFF. The CDR3 DNA, read in part, is TGTGCCAGCAGTCCCGGGACAGGGGGCAGTGAG.

This clone was detected ten times or more. The CDR3 goes on 3 residues after the read ends, and that part is filled in from the germline J gene. The chain recombines TRBV10-3 with TRBJ1-1; D remains ambiguous. The CDR3 consists of 15 residues. V dropped 4 bases and J dropped 0 bases, with 12 bases sitting between them. Germline lookup yields CDR1 ENHRY and CDR2 SYGVKD. CDR3 DNA (partial): TGTGCCATCAGTGGGGCGGGCGTCATGAACACTGAA. It translates to CAISGAGVMNTE. The full CDR3 sequence reads CAISGAGVMNTEAFF.

About this clone itself: Coverage ceases 3 residues before the CDR3 finishes, and the germline J gene fills in the end. The chain carries TRBV19 and TRBJ1-3; 7 bases map to TRBD1. V shed 2 bases, J shed 1 base, and the junction held 11 bases outside the gene matches. This CDR3 is 18 amino acids long. Germline CDR1 reads LNHDA; CDR2 reads SQIVND (reference sequence). The CDR3 sequence is CASSIPIFTGASGNTIYF. The CDR3 bases that were read are TGTGCCAGTAGTATACCGATATTTACAGGGGCGTCTGGAAACACC.

In this sample, this clone turned up a few times. The read stops 3 residues short of the end of the CDR3; the missing end is completed from the germline J gene. The chain employs TRBV18 and TRBJ2-3; tentative D call: TRBD1 (6 bases). The CDR3 is 13 amino acids. Trimming removed 4 bases at V and 6 bases at J, with 11 bases between. Looked up from germline, CDR1 is KGHSH and CDR2 is LQKENI. This CDR3 reads CASSRNQGDTQYF. Partial CDR3 DNA: TGTGCCAGCTCACGTAACCAGGGGGATACG.

In the case of this clone: The read halts 3 residues ahead of the CDR3 end, with the missing end drawn from the germline J gene. This sample also contains other DNA sequences that code for the same CDR3. The V call is TRBV5-1, the J call TRBJ2-7; D is ambiguous. The germline gives CDR1 SGHRS, CDR2 YFSETQ. The V and J ends lost 0 bases and 1 base respectively, with 5 bases between them. The CDR3 contains 13 residues. Partial CDR3 DNA: TGCGCCAGCAGCTTGGAAGCTTCCTACGAG. It codes for CASSLEASYE. The entire CDR3 reads CASSLEASYEQYF. Variable domain in full (rest from reference TRBV5-1 and TRBJ2-7): KAGVTQTPRYLIKTRGQQVTLSCSPISGHRSVSWYQQTPGQGLQFLFEYFSETQRNKGNFPGRFSGRQFSNSRSEMNVSTLELGDSALYLCASSLEASYEQYFGPGTRLTVT.

This clone was seen more than once but under ten times. The CDR3 end is not reached by the read, which stops 3 residues before it; the germline J gene fills it in. The chain uses TRBV7-8 and TRBJ2-5; 14 bases fit TRBD2. CDR3 length: 15 residues. Trimming at V came to 7 bases and at J to 5 bases, leaving 6 bases not matched to a gene. In germline, CDR1 is SGHVS, CDR2 FQNEAQ. The CDR3 loop reads CASTPGTSGSETQYF. Partial CDR3 DNA: TGTGCCAGCACCCCTGGGACTAGCGGGAGTGAGACC.

By sample fraction, this clone is medium-sized. The read is 3 residues too short to cover the CDR3 end, so that end is filled in from the germline J gene. V is TRBV27 and J is TRBJ2-1; the match to TRBD2 covers 11 bases. Germline assignment: CDR1 MNHEY and CDR2 SMNVEV (reference sequence). CDR3 length: 15 amino acids. Losses at the gene ends were 7 bases for V and 8 bases for J; bases not matched to a gene: 10. The CDR3 sequence: CASNFGTSGRDEQFF. The sequenced part of the CDR3 DNA is TGTGCCAGCAACTTCGGGACTAGCGGAAGGGATGAG.

This clone has ten or more counts. The read stops 3 residues short of the end of the CDR3; the missing end is completed from the germline J gene. The rearrangement links TRBV19 to TRBJ1-5, with D tentatively TRBD1 (5 bases). There are 16 residues in the CDR3. Per the germline V gene, CDR1 is LNHDA and CDR2 is SQIVND (reference sequence). Trimming stripped 5 bases from V and 6 bases from J, with 20 bases between. CDR3 region: CASSLGFAPGGQPQHF. The CDR3 DNA, read in part, is TGTGCCAGTAGTCTCGGTTTTGCCCCCGGGGGTCAGCCC. Combining the CDR3 with reference TRBV19 and TRBJ1-5 gives the whole variable domain DGGITQSPKYLFRKEGQNVTLSCEQNLNHDAMYWYRQDPGQGLRLIYYSQIVNDFQKGDIAEGYSVSREKKESFPLTVTSAQKNPTAFYLCASSLGFAPGGQPQHFGDGTRLSIL.

Details on this clone: Read sequence stops 3 residues before the CDR3 end, and the germline J gene provides the missing end. This chain links TRBV30 with TRBJ1-1; D unclear. The CDR3 covers 11 residues. Germline loops: CDR1 GTSNPN, CDR2 SVGIG (reference sequence). This chain's CDR3 is CASQLMREAFF. The sequenced part of the CDR3 DNA is TGTGCCAGCCAACTGATGAGAGAA.

This clone came up many times. The read falls 3 residues short of the CDR3 end, and the missing part is taken from the germline J gene. This chain uses TRBV20-1 with TRBJ2-5; D perhaps matches TRBD1 (6 bases). The CDR3 covers 14 residues. V lost 3 bases, J lost 5 bases, and 16 bases lay in between. CDR1 DFQATT and CDR2 SNEGSKA come from the germline V gene (reference sequence). CDR3 DNA (partial): TGCAGTGCTAGGATGGGCCAGGGGCTGGAGACC. Translating it yields CSARMGQGLET. The whole CDR3 sequence reads CSARMGQGLETQYF.

This clone was counted ten times or more. One junction end does not reproduce the germline sequence, and a read error may be involved. From the germline J gene comes the end of the CDR3, since the read stops 3 residues before it. The chain has TRBV20-1 and TRBJ1-3, with 9 bases aligning to TRBD1. CDR3 size: 16 residues. In germline, CDR1 is DFQATT, CDR2 SNEGSKA (reference sequence). The CDR3 here is CSAPLTTGTGPNAIYF. The sequenced CDR3 bases are TGCAGTGCCCCCTTAACCACCGGGACAGGGCCAAACGCC.

This clone is medium-sized in the sample. The read stops 3 residues short of the end of the CDR3; the missing end is completed from the germline J gene. The chain employs TRBV18 and TRBJ1-5, with TRBD1 identical over 8 bases. The junction had 6 bases not matched to a gene; V was cut back by 4 bases and J by 4 bases. Germline-derived CDR1 and CDR2 are KGHSH and LQKENI. This CDR3 contains 15 residues. CDR3 DNA (partial): TGTGCCAGCTCACTCGGACAGGGCCCTAATCAGCCC. Protein sequence: CASSLGQGPNQP. Given in full, the CDR3 is CASSLGQGPNQPQHF.

On this clone itself: The CDR3 is cut off 3 residues early in the read; its end comes from the germline J gene. The chain links TRBV2 to TRBJ2-7; D is perhaps TRBD1 (5 bases). Germline lookup yields CDR1 SNHLY and CDR2 FYNNEI. The V end lost 3 bases, the J end lost 2 bases, and 14 bases lay between the germline ends. This CDR3 comprises 15 residues. The CDR3 bases that were read are TGTGCCAGCAGTGAGGATGGCCAGGGTACCTACGAG. Protein product: CASSEDGQGTYE. The full CDR3 reads CASSEDGQGTYEQYF.

This clone was picked up a small number of times. The part of the CDR3 DNA that was read is TGTGCCAGCAGCTTAGTAGCGTTTAGCTCCTACGAG. Its protein product is CASSLVAFSSYE. The entire CDR3 sequence reads CASSLVAFSSYEQYF. This chain connects TRBV13 to TRBJ2-7, with D perhaps TRBD2 (5 bases). The CDR3 end lies 3 residues beyond the end of the read and is filled in from the germline J gene. This CDR3 contains 15 residues. V gave up 1 base and J gave up 0 bases, with 10 bases separating them. Germline assignment: CDR1 PRHDT and CDR2 FYEKMQ (reference sequence).

This clone was observed at least ten times. The DNA read from the CDR3 is TGTGCCATCAGTGAGGGGCAGGGGGATGGC. Its protein is CAISEGQGDG. The full-length CDR3 reads as CAISEGQGDGYTF. The chain joins TRBV10-3 to TRBJ1-2; 7 bases line up with TRBD1. The read gets to within 3 residues of the CDR3 end, and the germline J gene fills in the rest. The CDR3 covers 13 residues. V shed 2 bases, J shed 6 bases, and the junction held 3 bases outside the gene matches. Per germline, CDR1 ENHRY and CDR2 SYGVKD.

This clone was observed many times. With the read ending 3 residues before the CDR3 end, the germline J gene is used to fill in that end. The chain is built from TRBV16 and TRBJ2-5; D is ambiguous. CDR1 is KGHSY, CDR2 FQNENV, per germline. The CDR3 runs to 15 residues. The V and J ends lost 1 base and 2 bases respectively, with 11 bases between them. Incomplete CDR3 DNA: TGTGCCAGCAGCCAATTAGAAGTTTATCAAGAGACC. Encoded protein: CASSQLEVYQET. The full CDR3 protein reads CASSQLEVYQETQYF.

This clone has just a few counts. Germline is not matched at one junction end, which may reflect a read error. The CDR3 DNA, read in part, is TGTTCCAGCAGCGAGGGGGCGGTCAATGAG. Translated, it gives CSSSEGAVNE. The full-length CDR3 reads as CSSSEGAVNEQFF. This chain connects TRBV7-3 to TRBJ2-1; 7 bases are shared with TRBD1. The read finishes 3 residues shy of the CDR3 end, and the germline J gene is used to complete it. This CDR3 is 13 amino acids long. Germline V CDR1 and CDR2: SGHTA, FQGTGA.